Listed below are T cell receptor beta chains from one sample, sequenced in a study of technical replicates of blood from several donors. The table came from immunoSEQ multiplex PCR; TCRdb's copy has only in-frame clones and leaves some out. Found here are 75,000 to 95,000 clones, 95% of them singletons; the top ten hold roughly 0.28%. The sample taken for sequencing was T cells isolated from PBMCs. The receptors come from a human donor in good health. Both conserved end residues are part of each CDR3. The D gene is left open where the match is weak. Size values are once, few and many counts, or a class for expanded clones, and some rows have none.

TGTGCCAGCTCATCTACAGGGGCCCCCCGAAACAATGAGCAGTTCTTC,CASSSTGAPRNNEQFF,.,TRBJ2-1,TRBD1,TRBV18
TGCGCCAGCAGTGAGGATGTGTGGCCCGGGACTAGCGAGCAGTACTTC,CASSEDVWPGTSEQYF,few,TRBJ2-7,TRBD2,TRBV10-2
TGTGCCAGCAGCTCCGGGACAGGGGGTTTCGAGCAGTACTTC,CASSSGTGGFEQYF,.,TRBJ2-7,TRBD1,TRBV5-6
TGTGCCAGTAGTTTTACAGGGGCCAGCTACGAGCAGTACTTC,CASSFTGASYEQYF,.,TRBJ2-7,TRBD1,TRBV19
TGTGCCAGCGACCTTCAGGGTAGGGGCAATCAGCCCCAGCATTTT,CASDLQGRGNQPQHF,.,TRBJ1-5,.,TRBV6-1
TGCAGCGTGGGACAGGCCAAAAACATTCAGTACTTC,CSVGQAKNIQYF,.,TRBJ2-4,TRBD1,TRBV29-1
TGTGCCAGCAGCAGGTTGCGGGGTGGGGAAAAACTGTTTTTT,CASSRLRGGEKLFF,.,TRBJ1-4,.,TRBV6-6
TGTGCCAGCGGGACAGGGACCACAGATACGCAGTATTTT,CASGTGTTDTQYF,.,TRBJ2-3,TRBD1,TRBV28
TGTGCCAGCAGATATAGGCAAGGACGGAGGAGCTCCTACGAGCAGTACTTC,CASRYRQGRRSSYEQYF,.,TRBJ2-7,.,TRBV28
TGCAGTGCTTCCTCCACAGATACGCAGTATTTT,CSASSTDTQYF,.,TRBJ2-3,.,TRBV20-1
TGTGCCAGCAGTCTACAGGGCCCTGAAGCTTTCTTT,CASSLQGPEAFF,.,TRBJ1-1,.,TRBV6-1
TGCAGCGGGCGACAGGGCACAGATACGCAGTATTTT,CSGRQGTDTQYF,.,TRBJ2-3,.,TRBV29-1
TGTGCCAGCACGGGACAGGGAGGAAACACCATATATTTT,CASTGQGGNTIYF,.,TRBJ1-3,TRBD1,TRBV28
TGTGCCAGCCTAGGCAGGGGGCTCACTAATGAAAAACTGTTTTTT,CASLGRGLTNEKLFF,.,TRBJ1-4,TRBD1,TRBV2
TGTGCCATCAGCGTCTACTCCTACGAGCAGTACTTC,CAISVYSYEQYF,once,TRBJ2-7,.,TRBV10-3
TGTGCCAGCAGCTTAGCAATTGGACTGTCTAAGGAGCCCCAGCATTTT,CASSLAIGLSKEPQHF,.,TRBJ1-5,.,TRBV7-9
TGTGCCACGGTAAATCCGGGACAGGGGACTGAAGCTTTCTTT,CATVNPGQGTEAFF,.,TRBJ1-1,TRBD1,TRBV28
TGTGCCAGCAGCTTTGAGGGTCAAGAGACCCAGTACTTC,CASSFEGQETQYF,.,TRBJ2-5,.,TRBV7-7
TGTGCCAGTAGTCCTAGTTTACAATTATACGAGCAGTACTTC,CASSPSLQLYEQYF,.,TRBJ2-7,.,TRBV19
TGTGCCAGCAGTACTAAACAGGGGCCTTCCTACGAGCAGTACTTC,CASSTKQGPSYEQYF,once,TRBJ2-7,TRBD1,TRBV28
TGTGCCAGCAGCCAAGTGTACGGGGGGTCTTCTGGGGGCTACACCTTC,CASSQVYGGSSGGYTF,once,TRBJ1-2,.,TRBV14
TGCGCCAGCAGCTCGGGGACAGGGGGCGACACCGGGGAGCTGTTTTTT,CASSSGTGGDTGELFF,once,TRBJ2-2,TRBD1,TRBV5-1
TGCAGCGGTCAAAGGGGGCCAGATACGCAGTATTTT,CSGQRGPDTQYF,.,TRBJ2-3,TRBD1,TRBV29-1
TGTGCCAGCTCACCACCGGGGACAGGGAACAATGAGCAGTTCTTC,CASSPPGTGNNEQFF,.,TRBJ2-1,TRBD1,TRBV18
TGTGCCAGCACTAACAGGGGGCCGAGGACTAATGAAAAACTGTTTTTT,CASTNRGPRTNEKLFF,.,TRBJ1-4,TRBD1,TRBV18
TGTGCCAGCAGTCCCGGTACAGGGAGCTCCTACAATGAGCAGTTCTTC,CASSPGTGSSYNEQFF,.,TRBJ2-1,.,TRBV7-9
TGTGCCAGCAGCTTAGGCTATGACAGAGCTTCTGGAAACACCATATATTTT,CASSLGYDRASGNTIYF,.,TRBJ1-3,.,TRBV13
TGTGCCAGCAGTCTCCCGGGACAGACGAACACTGAAGCTTTCTTT,CASSLPGQTNTEAFF,.,TRBJ1-1,TRBD1,TRBV6-5
TGTGCCAGCAGTTTTTGGGGGGGGGAAGCTTTCTTT,CASSFWGGEAFF,.,TRBJ1-1,.,TRBV28
TGTGCCACCAGATACTCCCGAGGCCAGGGCTCCTACAATGAGCAGTTCTTC,CATRYSRGQGSYNEQFF,.,TRBJ2-1,.,TRBV15
TGTGCCAGCAGCTTAGCAACCCCTACAGGGCCCTTGAACACTGAAGCTTTCTTT,CASSLATPTGPLNTEAFF,.,TRBJ1-1,.,TRBV11-2
TGTGCCAGCAGCTTAGACATAAGGGGAGGGGGGACTGAAGCTTTCTTT,CASSLDIRGGGTEAFF,.,TRBJ1-1,.,TRBV11-2
TGTGCCAGCAGAAAAGTAGCGGGACCAGATACGCAGTATTTT,CASRKVAGPDTQYF,.,TRBJ2-3,TRBD2,TRBV9
TGTGCCAGCAATAACAGGGACCAGGGAGCGGTGTTTTTT,CASNNRDQGAVFF,.,TRBJ2-2,.,TRBV6-1
TGTGCCAGCAGTGAAGGACTAGCGGGAGCTATTTACGAGCAGTACTTC,CASSEGLAGAIYEQYF,.,TRBJ2-7,TRBD2,TRBV6-1
TGTGCCAGCAAAGGACAGGGTCATGAGCAGTTCTTC,CASKGQGHEQFF,.,TRBJ2-1,TRBD1,TRBV2
TGTGCCAGCTCACCACAGCCGGGACAGGGCGTCTCTGGGGCCAACGTCCTGACTTTC,CASSPQPGQGVSGANVLTF,.,TRBJ2-6,TRBD1,TRBV18
TGTGCCAGTATCTCTCGTAACGGGGAAGAAGCTTTCTTT,CASISRNGEEAFF,.,TRBJ1-1,.,TRBV19
TGCGCCAGCAGCTTGGGTCTAGCGGGGAGGGACGAGCAGTACTTC,CASSLGLAGRDEQYF,.,TRBJ2-7,TRBD2,TRBV5-1
TGTGCCAGCAGCCTGTCAGGGGATCAGCCCCAGCATTTT,CASSLSGDQPQHF,.,TRBJ1-5,.,TRBV7-9
TGTGCCTGGAGTGTACTCAATTCACCCCTCCACTTT,CAWSVLNSPLHF,.,TRBJ1-6,.,TRBV30
TGTGCCAGCAGCTTCCTAATATCAAGTTATTCACCCCTCCACTTT,CASSFLISSYSPLHF,.,TRBJ1-6,.,TRBV5-5
TGTGCCTGGAGTCCAGGGGGGAATGGCTACACCTTC,CAWSPGGNGYTF,.,TRBJ1-2,TRBD1,TRBV30
TGTGCCAGAGGATATGCGGGGGAACGCACAGATACGCAGTATTTT,CARGYAGERTDTQYF,.,TRBJ2-3,TRBD2,TRBV5-3
TGTGCCAGCAGTTTAGCAGGGGAAGAGCAGTACTTC,CASSLAGEEQYF,once,TRBJ2-7,.,TRBV27
TGCGCCAGCAGTGAGGGCGGGAGCGAGACCCAGTACTTC,CASSEGGSETQYF,.,TRBJ2-5,TRBD2,TRBV10-1
TGCGCCAGCAGCCGTAGTGTCAGGGAAAAACTGTTTTTT,CASSRSVREKLFF,.,TRBJ1-4,.,TRBV4-1
TGTGCCAGCAGCCTCCGCTTGAGGACAGGACAAATAACGTGGTATGGCTACACCTTC,CASSLRLRTGQITWYGYTF,once,TRBJ1-2,TRBD1,TRBV7-8
TGTGCCAGCAGTGAACGGAGCCTTGGTGGCTACACCTTC,CASSERSLGGYTF,.,TRBJ1-2,.,TRBV6-1
TGTGCCAGCAGTTTTTGGGTAGCGGGAGCCAATGAGCAGTTCTTC,CASSFWVAGANEQFF,.,TRBJ2-1,TRBD2,TRBV28
TGTGCCATCAGCGAAGACAGGGTCCACTCCTACGAGCAGTACTTC,CAISEDRVHSYEQYF,once,TRBJ2-7,TRBD1,TRBV10-3
TGTGCCAGTATGGCCAGCGGTTACAATGAGCAGTTCTTC,CASMASGYNEQFF,.,TRBJ2-1,.,TRBV19
TGTGCCAGCAGCGCTAGCACAGATACGCAGTATTTT,CASSASTDTQYF,.,TRBJ2-3,.,TRBV9
TGTGCCAGCAGTCCCACGACAGAGATGAACACTGAAGCTTTCTTT,CASSPTTEMNTEAFF,.,TRBJ1-1,.,TRBV27